The clone carrying this T cell receptor beta chain was observed many times. Amplification of TCR beta CDR3 regions was performed using RNA transcripts as template. The TCR CDR3 first-round RT-PCR relied on the HTBI primer set. TCRdb re-called the multiplex PCR reads through MiXCR, storing one row per CDR3 protein. The data show about 520,000 distinct CDR3 sequences, around a quarter seen once. The sample is drawn from a study of T cells in Graves' hyperthyroidism and ophthalmopathy. V was cut by 2 bases and J by 1 base, with 10 bases left in between. The CDR3 consists of 14 residues. CDR1 is SGHRS and CDR2 is YFSETQ in the germline V gene.

Sequencing was performed on blood. The sequence derives from a woman in her 30s with Graves' ophthalmopathy. The chain carries TRBV5-1 and TRBJ2-7; D may be TRBD1 or TRBD2 (6 bases each). The CDR3 region is CASSFGGQSYEQYF. For the CDR3, the DNA is TGCGCCAGCAGCTTCGGGGGCCAATCCTACGAGCAGTACTTC.